Listed below are T cell receptor beta chains from one sample, sequenced in a study of STAT5B mutations in CD4+ large granular lymphocyte leukemia. The protocol was immunoSEQ multiplex PCR, while the TCRdb copy is restricted to in-frame clones and leaves out a portion. The sample lists about 26,000 clones, about four fifths occurring once. Sequenced sample: CD4+ T cells from blood buffy coats. Receptors were obtained from a human donor in good health. Each CDR3 is given with its conserved first and last residue.

CDR3 | V | length
CASSPLQLVQETQYF | TRBV4-2 | 15
CASSRGTGGGMNTEAFF | TRBV2 | 17
CASSFGGGSSYEQYF | TRBV7-9 | 15
CASSRGRINQPQHF | TRBV7-8 | 14
CASSMGRDSRRCTF | TRBV5-6 | 14
CASASRSSGSYEQYF | TRBV27 | 15
CASRTTGPEVGGYTF | TRBV6-6 | 15
CASSETGGYNSPLHF | TRBV6-4 | 15
CASSTGPSRTEAFF | TRBV19 | 14
CASSGHLRKTEAFF | TRBV7-9 | 14
CASSLDPRGPSGNTIYF | TRBV7-6 | 17
CASSRSSPGTDYGYTF | TRBV11-2 | 16
CASSPILRDSGNTIYF | TRBV4-2 | 16
CASGQERVALGYGYTF | TRBV5-1 | 16
CASSLGPGDTQYF | TRBV5-4 | 13
CASGDRGREGYTF | TRBV27 | 13
CASSAGQSLLYEQYF | TRBV6-1 | 15
CSSGGQETQYF | TRBV29-1 | 11
CASSRLPYEQYF | TRBV5-4 | 12
CASSQDRDSGGGAETQYF | TRBV4-1 | 18
CASSPWPENTEAFF | TRBV27 | 14
CASSLYNEQFF | TRBV28 | 11
CASSLALEETQYF | TRBV7-2 | 13
CASSESGMKNEKLFF | TRBV2 | 15
CASRGDRASYEQYF | TRBV19 | 14
CASSLFEGGLAVDEQFF | TRBV14 | 17
CASSLGMNTEAFF | TRBV7-9 | 13
CSVDAAGGRYGYTF | TRBV29-1 | 14
CASSAGPLPGELFF | TRBV5-1 | 14
CASSSPGQPPYGYTF | TRBV18 | 15
CASSLVPGLVSNEQFF | TRBV5-6 | 16
CASSSPRDRATDTQYF | TRBV19 | 16
CASSLGNRRSDEQYF | TRBV7-7 | 15
CAWSVAGSSGNTIYF | TRBV30 | 15
CASSLLQGDEQFF | TRBV7-9 | 13
CSVEGTDYNEQFF | TRBV29-1 | 13
CASSEDRGQAGNTIYF | TRBV2 | 16
CASSLAYRVGDGYTF | TRBV7-2 | 15
CASSQDPHGELFF | TRBV14 | 13
CASSKGGPKSGGYTF | TRBV9 | 15
CASSSGMTNQPQHF | TRBV2 | 14
CASSLQQGLAGANVLTF | TRBV5-1 | 17
CASSSGTSGDTDTQYF | TRBV5-1 | 16
CASSLTSASYEQYF | TRBV7-4 | 14
CASSPGTTNEKLFF | TRBV18 | 14
CASSLGGQGMEETQYF | TRBV5-4 | 16
CATSVRQGAGETQYF | TRBV15 | 15
CASSEVGGSSYNEQFF | TRBV13 | 16
CASSGEGTQYF | TRBV5-1 | 11
CASSLARGGLSTDTQYF | TRBV7-8 | 17
CASSGDSQNYGYTF | TRBV19 | 14
CASSIGSSGAQDEQYF | TRBV5-1 | 16
CASSTSGGWNEQFF | TRBV19 | 14
CASSDPLRGPNYGYTF | TRBV25-1 | 16